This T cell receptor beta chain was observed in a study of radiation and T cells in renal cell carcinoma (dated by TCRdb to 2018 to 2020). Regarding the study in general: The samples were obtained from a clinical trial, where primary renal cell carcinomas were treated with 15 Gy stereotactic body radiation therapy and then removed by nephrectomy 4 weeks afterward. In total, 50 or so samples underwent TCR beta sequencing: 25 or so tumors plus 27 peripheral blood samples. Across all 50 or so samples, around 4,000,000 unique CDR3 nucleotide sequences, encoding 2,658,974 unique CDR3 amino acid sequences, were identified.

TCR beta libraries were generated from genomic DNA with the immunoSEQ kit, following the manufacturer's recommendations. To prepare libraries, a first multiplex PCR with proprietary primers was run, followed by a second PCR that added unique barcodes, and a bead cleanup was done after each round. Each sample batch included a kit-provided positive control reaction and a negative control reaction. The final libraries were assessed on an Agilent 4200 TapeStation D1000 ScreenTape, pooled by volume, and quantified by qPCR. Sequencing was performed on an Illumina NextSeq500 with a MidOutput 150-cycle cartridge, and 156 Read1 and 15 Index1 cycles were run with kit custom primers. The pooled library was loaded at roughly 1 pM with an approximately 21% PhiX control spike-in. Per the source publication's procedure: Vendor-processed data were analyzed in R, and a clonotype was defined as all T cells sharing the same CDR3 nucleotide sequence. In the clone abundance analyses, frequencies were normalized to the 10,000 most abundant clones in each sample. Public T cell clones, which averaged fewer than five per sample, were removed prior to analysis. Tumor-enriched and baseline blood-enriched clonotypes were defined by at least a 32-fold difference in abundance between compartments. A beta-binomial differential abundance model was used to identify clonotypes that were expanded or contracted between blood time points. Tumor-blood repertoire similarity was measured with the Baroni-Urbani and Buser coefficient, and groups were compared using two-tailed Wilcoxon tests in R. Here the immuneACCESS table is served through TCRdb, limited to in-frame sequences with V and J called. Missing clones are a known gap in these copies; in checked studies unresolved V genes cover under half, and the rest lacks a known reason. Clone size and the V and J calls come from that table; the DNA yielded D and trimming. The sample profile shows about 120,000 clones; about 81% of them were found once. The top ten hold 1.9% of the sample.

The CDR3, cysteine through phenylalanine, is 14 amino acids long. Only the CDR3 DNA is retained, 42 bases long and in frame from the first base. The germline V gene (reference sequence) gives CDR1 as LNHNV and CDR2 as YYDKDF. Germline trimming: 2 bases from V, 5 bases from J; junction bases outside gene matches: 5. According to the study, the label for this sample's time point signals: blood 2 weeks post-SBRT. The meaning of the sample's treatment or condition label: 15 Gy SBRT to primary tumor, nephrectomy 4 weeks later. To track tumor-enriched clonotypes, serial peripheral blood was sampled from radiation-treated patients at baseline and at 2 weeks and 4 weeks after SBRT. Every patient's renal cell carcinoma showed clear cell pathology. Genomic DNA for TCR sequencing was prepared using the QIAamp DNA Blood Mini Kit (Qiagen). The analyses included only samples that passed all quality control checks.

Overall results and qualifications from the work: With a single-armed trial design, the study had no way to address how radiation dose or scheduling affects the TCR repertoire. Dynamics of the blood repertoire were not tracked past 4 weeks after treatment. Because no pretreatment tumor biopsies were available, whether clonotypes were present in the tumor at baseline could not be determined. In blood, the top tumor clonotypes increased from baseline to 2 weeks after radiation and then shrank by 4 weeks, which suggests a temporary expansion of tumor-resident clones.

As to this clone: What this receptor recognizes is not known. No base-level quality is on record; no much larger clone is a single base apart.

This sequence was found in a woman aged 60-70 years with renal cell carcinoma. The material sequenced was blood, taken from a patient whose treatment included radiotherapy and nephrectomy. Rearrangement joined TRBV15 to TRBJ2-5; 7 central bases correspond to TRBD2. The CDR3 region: CATSRPGRGETQYF. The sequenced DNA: TGTGCCACCAGCAGACCCGGGCGGGGGGAGACCCAGTACTTC.